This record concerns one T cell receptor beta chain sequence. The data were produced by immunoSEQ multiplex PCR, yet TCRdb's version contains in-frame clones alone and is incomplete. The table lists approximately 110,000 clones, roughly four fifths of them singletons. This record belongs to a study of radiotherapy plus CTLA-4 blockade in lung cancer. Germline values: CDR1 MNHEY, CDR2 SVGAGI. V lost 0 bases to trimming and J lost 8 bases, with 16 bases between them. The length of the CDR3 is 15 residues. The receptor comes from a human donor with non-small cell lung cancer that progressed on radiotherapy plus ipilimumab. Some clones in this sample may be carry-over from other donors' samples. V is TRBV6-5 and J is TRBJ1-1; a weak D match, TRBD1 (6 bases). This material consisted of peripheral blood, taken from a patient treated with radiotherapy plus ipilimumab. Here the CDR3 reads CASSYSRGALWEAFF. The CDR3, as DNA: TGTGCCAGCAGTTACTCTCGGGGGGCGCTCTGGGAAGCTTTCTTT.